These T cell receptor beta chains were read from a single sample in a study of cytomegalovirus exposure and HLA in healthy donors. TCRdb keeps only in-frame clones here, not all; method: immunoSEQ multiplex PCR. Of 80,000 or so clones listed, roughly 69% are singletons. The sample comprised PBMCs. The receptors originated from a woman between 50 and 59 years old in good health and CMV-seropositive. Both conserved end residues are part of each CDR3. A D gene is named only where the DNA matches it firmly. Size is stated for part of the rows, as once, few or many counts, or as a class when the clone is expanded.

clone_size,j_call,d_call,v_call,cdr3_aa,cdr3_nt
-,TRBJ2-1,-,TRBV2,CASRKLDRGEQFF,TGTGCCAGCAGGAAGCTAGATCGGGGTGAGCAGTTCTTC
-,TRBJ1-3,-,TRBV12-5,CASGLVLPGNTIYF,TGTGCTAGTGGTTTGGTACTTCCCGGAAACACCATATATTTT
-,TRBJ1-1,TRBD1,TRBV9,CASSAHGQGDTEAFF,TGTGCCAGCAGCGCTCACGGACAGGGGGACACTGAAGCTTTCTTT
-,TRBJ1-5,-,TRBV5-1,CASSLEAGYQPQHF,TGCGCCAGCAGCTTGGAGGCAGGGTATCAGCCCCAGCATTTT
-,TRBJ1-5,TRBD1,TRBV19,CASSKYLTGVSNQPQHF,TGTGCCAGTAGTAAATATCTGACAGGGGTTAGCAATCAGCCCCAGCATTTT
few,TRBJ1-2,-,TRBV7-9,CASSFGGVRGYGYTF,TGTGCCAGCAGCTTCGGGGGGGTTAGAGGCTATGGCTACACCTTC
-,TRBJ2-1,TRBD2,TRBV7-9,CASSASGTSGVGYNEQFF,TGTGCCAGCAGCGCATCCGGGACTAGCGGGGTAGGGTACAATGAGCAGTTCTTC
-,TRBJ1-1,-,TRBV4-2,CASSQNQGGTEAFF,TGTGCCAGCAGCCAAAACCAGGGAGGAACTGAAGCTTTCTTT
-,TRBJ2-6,TRBD2,TRBV18,CASSLGREPGANVLTF,TGTGCCAGCTCACTGGGGAGGGAGCCTGGGGCCAACGTCCTGACTTTC
few,TRBJ2-5,TRBD2,TRBV18,CASSPQLADSGKTQYF,TGTGCCAGCTCACCACAGCTAGCGGACTCGGGAAAGACCCAGTACTTC
-,TRBJ2-2,TRBD1,TRBV18,CASSPDRGAIGELFF,TGTGCCAGCTCACCAGACAGGGGAGCTATCGGGGAGCTGTTTTTT
-,TRBJ2-3,TRBD1,TRBV27,CASSLTGEDTQYF,TGTGCCAGCAGTTTAACAGGGGAAGATACGCAGTATTTT
-,TRBJ2-3,-,TRBV7-2,CASSSSWTSGPTDTQYF,TGTGCCAGCAGCTCCTCGTGGACAAGTGGGCCCACAGATACGCAGTATTTT
once,TRBJ1-4,-,TRBV6-1,CASSEPTEKNEKLFF,TGTGCCAGCAGTGAGCCGACGGAGAAGAATGAAAAACTGTTTTTT
-,TRBJ1-4,-,TRBV9,CASSVGQGGNEKLFF,TGTGCCAGCAGCGTTGGACAAGGAGGGAATGAAAAACTGTTTTTT
once,TRBJ2-1,-,TRBV7-3,CASSFWRGPFNEQFF,TGTGCCAGCAGCTTTTGGAGGGGGCCCTTTAATGAGCAGTTCTTC
-,TRBJ2-1,TRBD1,TRBV28,CASSSRLSGTVALGDEQFF,TGTGCCAGCAGTTCCCGCCTGTCCGGGACAGTCGCCCTCGGAGATGAGCAGTTCTTC
-,TRBJ2-3,-,TRBV6-5,CASRLDWADTQYF,TGTGCCAGCAGGTTGGATTGGGCGGATACGCAGTATTTT
-,TRBJ2-3,TRBD2,TRBV4-2,CASSPGSGAGATDTQYF,TGTGCCAGCAGCCCGGGGAGTGGAGCGGGGGCCACAGATACGCAGTATTTT
few,TRBJ1-1,TRBD1,TRBV9,CASSSDRGDTEAFF,TGTGCCAGCAGCAGTGACAGGGGAGACACTGAAGCTTTCTTT
few,TRBJ2-3,-,TRBV18,CASSPPGGGASTDTQYF,TGTGCCAGCTCACCACCGGGAGGGGGAGCTAGCACAGATACGCAGTATTTT
-,TRBJ2-5,TRBD2,TRBV5-1,CASSGVAGAQETQYF,TGCGCCAGCAGCGGAGTAGCGGGGGCTCAAGAGACCCAGTACTTC
-,TRBJ2-5,TRBD2,TRBV4-2,CASSHHTEGGTSGGETQYF,TGTGCCAGCAGCCACCATACGGAAGGGGGGACTAGCGGTGGGGAGACCCAGTACTTC
-,TRBJ2-3,-,TRBV7-3,CASSLTQGSDTQYF,TGTGCCAGCAGCTTAACGCAGGGTTCAGATACGCAGTATTTT
-,TRBJ2-5,-,TRBV6-1,CASSAPSETQYF,TGTGCCAGCAGTGCTCCTTCGGAGACCCAGTACTTC
-,TRBJ2-1,TRBD2,TRBV19,CASSLYSGGHPRSNEQFF,TGTGCCAGTAGTCTATATAGCGGGGGGCACCCCCGCTCCAATGAGCAGTTCTTC
few,TRBJ2-5,-,TRBV7-3,CASSLGTFGQETQYF,TGTGCCAGCAGCTTGGGGACATTCGGGCAAGAGACCCAGTACTTC
-,TRBJ2-7,-,TRBV2,CASSEDRGGYYEQYF,TGTGCCAGCAGTGAAGACAGGGGGGGATACTACGAGCAGTACTTC
-,TRBJ1-2,-,TRBV6-5,CASSESGVGRGYTF,TGTGCCAGCAGTGAATCGGGGGTCGGGCGTGGCTACACCTTC
-,TRBJ1-2,-,TRBV7-6,CASSPGLYGYTF,TGTGCCAGCAGCCCCGGACTCTATGGCTACACCTTC
-,TRBJ2-3,-,TRBV4-2,CASSPRRDTQYF,TGTGCCAGCAGCCCTCGGAGGGATACGCAGTATTTT
-,TRBJ2-5,-,TRBV20-1,CSAAYRETQYF,TGCAGTGCCGCGTACAGGGAGACCCAGTACTTC
once,TRBJ1-1,TRBD1,TRBV30,CAWSPSPWTGGFTQRTEAFF,TGTGCCTGGAGTCCTTCACCATGGACAGGGGGTTTCACTCAGCGCACTGAAGCTTTCTTT
-,TRBJ1-6,TRBD1,TRBV2,CASRQDRESSPLHF,TGTGCCAGCAGGCAGGACAGGGAGAGCTCACCCCTCCACTTT
once,TRBJ1-1,-,TRBV25-1,CAPHQINNTEAFF,TGTGCCCCACACCAGATTAACAACACTGAAGCTTTCTTT
-,TRBJ2-3,-,TRBV5-1,CASSLVQAIGDTQYF,TGCGCCAGCAGCTTGGTACAGGCGATCGGGGATACGCAGTATTTT
-,TRBJ2-3,-,TRBV10-3,CAISRGGQTDTQYF,TGTGCCATCAGTAGGGGGGGCCAGACAGATACGCAGTATTTT
-,TRBJ2-2,TRBD2,TRBV27,CASSPHLAGGPGELFF,TGTGCCAGCTCACCCCACCTAGCGGGGGGGCCCGGGGAGCTGTTTTTT
-,TRBJ2-1,-,TRBV27,CASTPGDSYNEQFF,TGTGCCAGCACCCCGGGTGACTCCTACAATGAGCAGTTCTTC
-,TRBJ2-5,-,TRBV30,CAWIGRLVETQYF,TGTGCCTGGATCGGTCGCCTTGTAGAGACCCAGTACTTC
-,TRBJ1-2,-,TRBV29-1,CSVAGDGYTF,TGCAGCGTTGCAGGGGATGGCTACACCTTC
-,TRBJ2-5,TRBD1,TRBV28,CASSPLWDRETQYF,TGTGCCAGCAGCCCCCTTTGGGACAGGGAGACCCAGTACTTC
-,TRBJ1-1,-,TRBV4-1,CAGSQVLNTEAFF,TGCGCCGGCAGCCAAGTCTTGAACACTGAAGCTTTCTTT
once,TRBJ2-5,-,TRBV6-5,CASSSVGAAQETQYF,TGTGCCAGCAGTTCCGTTGGGGCTGCGCAAGAGACCCAGTACTTC
-,TRBJ1-3,-,TRBV27,CASSLSSGTGLLSGNTIYF,TGTGCCAGCAGTTTATCGTCCGGGACGGGACTCCTCTCTGGAAACACCATATATTTT
-,TRBJ1-2,TRBD1,TRBV28,CAITGDYGYTF,TGTGCCATTACAGGGGACTATGGCTACACCTTC
-,TRBJ1-2,-,TRBV19,CTSSFKTATLYGYTF,TGTACCAGTAGTTTCAAGACAGCTACTCTCTATGGCTACACCTTC
-,TRBJ2-1,-,TRBV19,CASSIAGGWEQFF,TGTGCCAGTAGTATAGCTGGAGGTTGGGAGCAGTTCTTC
-,TRBJ2-7,-,TRBV10-1,CASRRCSYEQYF,TGCGCCAGCAGGAGGTGCTCCTACGAGCAGTACTTC
-,TRBJ1-1,-,TRBV11-3,CASSLDRRTEAFF,TGTGCCAGCAGCTTGGACAGAAGGACTGAAGCTTTCTTT
-,TRBJ2-3,-,TRBV7-9,CAGQWGPITDTQYF,TGTGCCGGGCAATGGGGGCCCATCACAGATACGCAGTATTTT
-,TRBJ1-2,TRBD1,TRBV10-1,CASSEAGGHGYTF,TGCGCCAGCAGTGAGGCAGGGGGACATGGCTACACCTTC
-,TRBJ2-3,-,TRBV5-4,CASSFWGGSIDTQYF,TGTGCCAGCAGCTTCTGGGGGGGCAGTATAGATACGCAGTATTTT
-,TRBJ1-1,-,TRBV5-4,CASTWGKSNEAFF,TGTGCCAGCACTTGGGGCAAATCGAATGAAGCTTTCTTT
-,TRBJ1-5,-,TRBV5-8,CASSLGQTSNQPQHF,TGTGCCAGCAGCTTGGGACAGACGAGCAATCAGCCCCAGCATTTT